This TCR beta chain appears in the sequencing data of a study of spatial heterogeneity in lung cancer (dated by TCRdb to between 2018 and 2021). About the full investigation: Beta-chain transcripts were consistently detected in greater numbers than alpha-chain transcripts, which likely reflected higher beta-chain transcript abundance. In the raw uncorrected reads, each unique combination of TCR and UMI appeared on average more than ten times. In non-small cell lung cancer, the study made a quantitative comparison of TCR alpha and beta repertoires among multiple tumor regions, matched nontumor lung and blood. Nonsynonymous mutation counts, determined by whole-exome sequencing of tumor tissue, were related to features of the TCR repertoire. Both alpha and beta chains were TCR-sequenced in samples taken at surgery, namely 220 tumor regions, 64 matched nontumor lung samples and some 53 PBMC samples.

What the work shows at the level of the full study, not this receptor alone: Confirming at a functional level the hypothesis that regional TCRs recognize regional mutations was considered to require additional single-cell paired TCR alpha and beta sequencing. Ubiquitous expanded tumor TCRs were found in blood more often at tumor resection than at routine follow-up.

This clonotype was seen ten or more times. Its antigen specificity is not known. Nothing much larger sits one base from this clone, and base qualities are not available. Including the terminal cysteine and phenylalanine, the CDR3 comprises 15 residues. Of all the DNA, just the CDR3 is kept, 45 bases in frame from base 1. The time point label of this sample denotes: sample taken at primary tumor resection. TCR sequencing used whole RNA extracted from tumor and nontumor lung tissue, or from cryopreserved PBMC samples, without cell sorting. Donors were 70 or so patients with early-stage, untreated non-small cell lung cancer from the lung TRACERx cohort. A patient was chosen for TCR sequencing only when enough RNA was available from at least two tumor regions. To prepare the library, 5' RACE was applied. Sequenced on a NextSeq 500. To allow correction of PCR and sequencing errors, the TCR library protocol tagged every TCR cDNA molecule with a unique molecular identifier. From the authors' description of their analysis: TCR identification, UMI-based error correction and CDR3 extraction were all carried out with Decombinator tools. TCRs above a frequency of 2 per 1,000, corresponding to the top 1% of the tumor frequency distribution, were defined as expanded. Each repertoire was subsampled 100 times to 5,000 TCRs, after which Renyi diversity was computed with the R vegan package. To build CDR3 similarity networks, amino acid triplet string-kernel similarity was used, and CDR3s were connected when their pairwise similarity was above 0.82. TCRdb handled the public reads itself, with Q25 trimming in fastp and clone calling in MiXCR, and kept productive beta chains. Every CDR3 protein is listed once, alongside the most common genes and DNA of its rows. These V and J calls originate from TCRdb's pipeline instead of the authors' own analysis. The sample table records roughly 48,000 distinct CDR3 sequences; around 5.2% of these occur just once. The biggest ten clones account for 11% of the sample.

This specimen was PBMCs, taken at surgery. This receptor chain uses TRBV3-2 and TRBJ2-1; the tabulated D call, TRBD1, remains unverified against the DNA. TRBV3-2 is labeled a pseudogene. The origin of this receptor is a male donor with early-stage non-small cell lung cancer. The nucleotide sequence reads TGTGCCAGCAGACTCTGGGGCAGGGATAGCAATGAGCAGTTCTTC. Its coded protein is CASRLWGRDSNEQFF.